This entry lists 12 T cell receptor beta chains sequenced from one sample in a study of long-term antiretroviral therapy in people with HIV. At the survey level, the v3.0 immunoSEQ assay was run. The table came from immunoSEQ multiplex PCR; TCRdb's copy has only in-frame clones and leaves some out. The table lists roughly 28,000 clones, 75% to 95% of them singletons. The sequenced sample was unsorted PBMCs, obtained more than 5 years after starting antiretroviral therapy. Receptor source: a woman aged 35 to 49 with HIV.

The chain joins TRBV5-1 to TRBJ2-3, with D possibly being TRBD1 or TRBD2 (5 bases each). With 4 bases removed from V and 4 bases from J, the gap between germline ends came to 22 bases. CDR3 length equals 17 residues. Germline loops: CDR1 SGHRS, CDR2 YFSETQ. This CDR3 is CASSPNTGRKGADTQYF. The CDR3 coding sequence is TGCGCCAGCAGCCCAAACACGGGACGCAAAGGGGCAGATACGCAGTATTTT.

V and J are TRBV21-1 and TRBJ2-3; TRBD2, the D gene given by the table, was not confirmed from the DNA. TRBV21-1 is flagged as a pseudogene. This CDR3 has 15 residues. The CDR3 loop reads CASTGMAGGLNTQYF. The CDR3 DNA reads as TGTGCCAGCACAGGGATGGCGGGAGGGCTGAATACGCAGTATTTT.

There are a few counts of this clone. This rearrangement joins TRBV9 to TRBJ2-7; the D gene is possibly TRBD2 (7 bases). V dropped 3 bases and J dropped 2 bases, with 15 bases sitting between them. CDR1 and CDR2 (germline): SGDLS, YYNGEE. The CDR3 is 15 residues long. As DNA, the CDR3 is TGTGCCAGCAGCGCCGGGGCGGGGGCCACCTACGAGCAGTACTTC. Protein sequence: CASSAGAGATYEQYF.

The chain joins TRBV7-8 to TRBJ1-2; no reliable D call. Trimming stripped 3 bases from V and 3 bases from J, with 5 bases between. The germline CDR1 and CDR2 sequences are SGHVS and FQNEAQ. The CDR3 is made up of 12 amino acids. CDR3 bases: TGTGCCAGCAGCTTCGGGGACTATGGCTACACCTTC. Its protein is CASSFGDYGYTF.

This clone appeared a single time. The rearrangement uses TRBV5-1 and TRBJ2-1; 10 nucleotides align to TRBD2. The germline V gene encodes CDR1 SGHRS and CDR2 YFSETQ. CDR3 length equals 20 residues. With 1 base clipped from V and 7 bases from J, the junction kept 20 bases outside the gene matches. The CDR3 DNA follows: TGCGCCAGCAGCTTGCTTTCGAGCGGGAGGGCCTGGGATCCGATGAATGAGCAGTTCTTC. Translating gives CASSLLSSGRAWDPMNEQFF.

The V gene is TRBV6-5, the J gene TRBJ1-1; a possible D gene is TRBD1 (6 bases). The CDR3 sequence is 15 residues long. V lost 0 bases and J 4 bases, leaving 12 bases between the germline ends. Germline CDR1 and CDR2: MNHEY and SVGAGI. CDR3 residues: CASSYSRGGGTEAFF. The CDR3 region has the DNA TGTGCCAGCAGTTACTCGAGAGGGGGGGGCACTGAAGCTTTCTTT.

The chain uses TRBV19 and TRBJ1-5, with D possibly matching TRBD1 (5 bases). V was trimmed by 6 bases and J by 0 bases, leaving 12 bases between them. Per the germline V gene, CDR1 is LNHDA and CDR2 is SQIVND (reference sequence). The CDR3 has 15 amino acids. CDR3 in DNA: TGTGCCAGTAGACAGGACGGTTATAGCAATCAGCCCCAGCATTTT. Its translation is CASRQDGYSNQPQHF. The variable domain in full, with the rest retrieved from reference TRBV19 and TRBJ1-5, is DGGITQSPKYLFRKEGQNVTLSCEQNLNHDAMYWYRQDPGQGLRLIYYSQIVNDFQKGDIAEGYSVSREKKESFPLTVTSAQKNPTAFYLCASRQDGYSNQPQHFGDGTRLSIL.

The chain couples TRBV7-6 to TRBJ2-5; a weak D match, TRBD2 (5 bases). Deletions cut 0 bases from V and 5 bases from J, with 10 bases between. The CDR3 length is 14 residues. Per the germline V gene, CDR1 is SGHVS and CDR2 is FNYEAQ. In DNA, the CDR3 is TGTGCCAGCAGCTTAGCCCTGGGAGTCGAGACCCAGTACTTC. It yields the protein CASSLALGVETQYF.

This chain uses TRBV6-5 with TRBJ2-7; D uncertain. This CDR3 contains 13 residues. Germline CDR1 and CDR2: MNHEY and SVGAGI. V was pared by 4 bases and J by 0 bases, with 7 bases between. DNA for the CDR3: TGTGCCAGCAGTTCCTTTAGCTCCTACGAGCAGTACTTC. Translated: CASSSFSSYEQYF.

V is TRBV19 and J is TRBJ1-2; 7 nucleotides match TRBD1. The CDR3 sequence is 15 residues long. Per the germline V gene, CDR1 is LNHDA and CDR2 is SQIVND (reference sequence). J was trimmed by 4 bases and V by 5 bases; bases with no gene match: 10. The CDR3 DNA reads TGTGCCAGTAGTGTCCGACAGGGAGGAGGCTATGGCTACACCTTC. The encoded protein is CASSVRQGGGYGYTF.

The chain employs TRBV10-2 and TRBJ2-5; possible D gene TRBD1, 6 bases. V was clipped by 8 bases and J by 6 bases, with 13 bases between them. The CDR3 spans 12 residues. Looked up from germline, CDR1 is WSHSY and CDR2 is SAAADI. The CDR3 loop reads CASATGTKTQYF. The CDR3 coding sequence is TGCGCCAGCGCTACAGGGACAAAGACCCAGTACTTC.

The CDR3 DNA sequence: TGCGCCAGCAGCCCGAGGACTAGCGGGGGGGCTTCAAAAGAGACCCAGTACTTC. Translated, it gives CASSPRTSGGASKETQYF. The chain has TRBV5-1 and TRBJ2-5; 15 positions agree with TRBD2. Germline V gene sequence: CDR1 SGHRS, CDR2 YFSETQ. V shed 4 bases, J shed 3 bases, and the junction held 10 bases outside the gene matches. The CDR3 contains 18 residues.